This is a list of T cell receptor beta chains from one sample in a study of blood T cell repertoires in COVID-19. Sequencing was performed with immunoSEQ multiplex PCR; in TCRdb, only in-frame clones are kept and a portion is missing. The sample includes about 170,000 clones, more than 75% of them seen just once. Input material: peripheral blood. The receptor set was obtained from an elderly woman with COVID-19, enrolled during active disease. CDR3s leave out the opening cysteine and the closing phenylalanine or tryptophan. Fields, in order: V gene, J gene, D gene, clone size, CDR3 protein. D genes are given only for firm matches. The size of a clone is reported for some rows only, either as once, few or many, or as a class for expanded clones.

v_call: TRBV20-1
j_call: TRBJ1-1
d_call: TRBD1
clone_size: NA
cdr3_aa: SARGDSEAF

v_call: TRBV29-1
j_call: TRBJ1-4
d_call: TRBD1
clone_size: once
cdr3_aa: SVSDRGANEKLF

v_call: TRBV11-3
j_call: TRBJ1-1
d_call: NA
clone_size: NA
cdr3_aa: ASSLGQEDEAF

v_call: TRBV6-5
j_call: TRBJ2-1
d_call: TRBD2
clone_size: NA
cdr3_aa: ASSWEGGPREQF

v_call: TRBV11-2
j_call: TRBJ2-7
d_call: TRBD1
clone_size: once
cdr3_aa: ASSSDRNALQY

v_call: TRBV11-2
j_call: TRBJ1-1
d_call: NA
clone_size: NA
cdr3_aa: ASSLDRYTTEAF

v_call: TRBV25-1
j_call: TRBJ2-7
d_call: TRBD2
clone_size: few
cdr3_aa: ASSQPGLTYEQY

v_call: TRBV6-5
j_call: TRBJ1-1
d_call: TRBD1
clone_size: NA
cdr3_aa: ASSLGTGYGTEAF

v_call: TRBV19
j_call: TRBJ2-2
d_call: NA
clone_size: NA
cdr3_aa: ASSRVEARNTGELF

v_call: TRBV24-1
j_call: TRBJ2-3
d_call: NA
clone_size: NA
cdr3_aa: ATRGGANTDTQY

v_call: TRBV7-9
j_call: TRBJ2-3
d_call: TRBD2
clone_size: once
cdr3_aa: ASTSSGGRADTQY

v_call: TRBV19
j_call: TRBJ2-1
d_call: NA
clone_size: NA
cdr3_aa: ATTRPGSSYNEQF

v_call: TRBV27
j_call: TRBJ2-4
d_call: NA
clone_size: few
cdr3_aa: ASSLVGQSSIQY

v_call: TRBV28
j_call: TRBJ2-5
d_call: TRBD1
clone_size: NA
cdr3_aa: ASSERLTGAQTQY

v_call: TRBV6-6
j_call: TRBJ2-6
d_call: TRBD1
clone_size: NA
cdr3_aa: ASSQWTGTGANVLT

v_call: TRBV7-2
j_call: TRBJ1-1
d_call: NA
clone_size: NA
cdr3_aa: ASSFGTPNTEAF

v_call: TRBV27
j_call: TRBJ2-2
d_call: TRBD2
clone_size: once
cdr3_aa: ASSLGSASGMNTGELF

v_call: TRBV4-2
j_call: TRBJ2-7
d_call: TRBD2
clone_size: NA
cdr3_aa: ASSQGGTTTYEQY

v_call: TRBV21-1
j_call: TRBJ1-2
d_call: NA
clone_size: NA
cdr3_aa: ASSKATGGYGYT

v_call: TRBV6-2/TRBV6-3
j_call: TRBJ1-1
d_call: NA
clone_size: NA
cdr3_aa: ASSYRPGSTEAF

v_call: TRBV6-1
j_call: TRBJ1-1
d_call: TRBD1
clone_size: NA
cdr3_aa: ASSEPGQKNTEAF

v_call: TRBV2
j_call: TRBJ1-5
d_call: TRBD1
clone_size: NA
cdr3_aa: ASRTGRNNQPQH

v_call: TRBV5-5
j_call: TRBJ1-2
d_call: NA
clone_size: NA
cdr3_aa: ASTSGRVDVGYT

v_call: TRBV6-5
j_call: TRBJ2-7
d_call: NA
clone_size: once
cdr3_aa: ASSYEAGTTYEQY